Below are 5 T cell receptor beta chains sequenced from a single sample in a study of tumor-infiltrating lymphocytes in primary liver carcinoma. Taking 20-30 mg of unsorted bulk tissue, the authors co-extracted RNA and DNA. A constant-region primer served to make TCR beta cDNA from approximately 490 ng total RNA. Libraries covering TCR beta were generated through three nested multiplex PCR rounds (using a slightly modified ARM-PCR). Both of the initial two PCR rounds ran for roughly 11 cycles and employed TRBV1-TRBV30 forward primers alongside a C-beta reverse primer. In TCRdb, the multiplex PCR reads were re-called with MiXCR into one record per CDR3 protein. In the table there are just under 95,000 distinct CDR3 sequences, 65% to 70% of which are singletons. Sample: tumor-adjacent normal liver tissue. These receptors were obtained from a man aged 35-49 years with primary liver carcinoma and hepatitis B virus infection.

The table lists this clonotype with many counts. The CDR3 region has the DNA TGTGCCAGCAGCTTGGACTACGAGCAGTACTTC. Protein: CASSLDYEQYF. V gene TRBV5-6 combines with J gene TRBJ2-7; D is undetermined. CDR1 is SGHDT and CDR2 is YYEEEE in the germline V gene. The CDR3 loop spans 11 amino acids. The germline V and J ends were trimmed by 0 bases and 3 bases, with 1 base remaining between them. The variable domain in full, with the rest retrieved from reference TRBV5-6 and TRBJ2-7, is DAGVTQSPTHLIKTRGQQVTLRCSPKSGHDTVSWYQQALGQGPQFIFQYYEEEERQRGNFPDRFSGHQFPNYSSELNVNALLLGDSALYLCASSLDYEQYFGPGTRLTVT.

With regard to this clonotype: A read error may produce the germline difference seen at one junction end. The chain combines TRBV11-2 with TRBJ2-4, with D possibly being TRBD1 (7 bases). This CDR3 is 13 amino acids long. Germline assignment: CDR1 SGHAT and CDR2 FQNNGV. The CDR3 protein is CTSSFQGGTLQYF. In DNA form, the CDR3 reads TGTACCAGCAGCTTTCAGGGGGGAACGCTTCAGTACTTC.

Turning to this clonotype: A much larger clone lies one base from this, so it may be a read error. This chain connects TRBV12-5 to TRBJ2-3; 9 bases match TRBD2. CDR1 is LGHNT and CDR2 is FRNRAP in the germline V gene. This CDR3 contains 15 residues. Trimming took 1 base from V and 3 from J; bases not matched to a gene: 2. The CDR3 nucleotides read TGTGCTAGTGGTTTGGGGACTAGCGTGACAGATACGCAGTATTTT. It codes for CASGLGTSVTDTQYF.

The table lists this clonotype with many counts. CDR3 bases: TGCGCCAGCAGCCAAGAAGCCGGAACAAACTATGGCTACACCTTC. Its protein product is CASSQEAGTNYGYTF. The chain is built from TRBV4-1 and TRBJ1-2; no definite D call. The germline gives CDR1 MGHRA, CDR2 YSYEKL. The V gene lost 0 bases and the J gene lost 2 bases, with 10 bases spanning the gap. This CDR3 has 15 amino acids.

Remarks on this clonotype: This may be a read error: a much more frequent sequence differs by one nucleotide. The gene calls are TRBV6-6 and TRBJ1-1; the D gene is possibly TRBD1 (5 bases). The germline CDR1 and CDR2 sequences are MNHNY and SVGAGI (reference sequence). The length of the CDR3 is 13 residues. The CDR3 DNA sequence: TGTGCCAGCTGTTACCGAGGGGAAACTGAAGCTTTCTTT. This codes for CASCYRGETEAFF.